This T cell receptor (beta chain) was captured by sequencing in a study of chemoradiotherapy in HPV16-positive cancers. About the study: Candidate HPV-specific clones and shared TCR motifs came from a couple of HPV16-positive patients.

As concerns this clone: The antigen remains unidentified.

Here immunoSEQ multiplex PCR was the method, and the copy in TCRdb shows in-frame clones only, minus some. The sample has 6,800 or so clones, almost 80% seen once. Trimming took off 0 bases at V and 2 bases at J, with 8 bases between the two ends. CDR1 is SGDLS, CDR2 YYNGEE, per germline. CDR3 length equals 14 residues. General study points: Candidate HPV-specific clones and E7-related TCR motifs grew in tumor during treatment. Only two HPV16-positive patients supplied the functional HPV-specificity definition.

Repeated repertoire sampling spanned the course of chemoradiotherapy. The receptor's source is a human donor with HPV-associated anogenital cancer. The chain uses TRBV9 and TRBJ2-5; a weak D match, TRBD1 (5 bases). Specimen collection occurred from a patient who underwent chemoradiotherapy. CDR3 nucleotides: TGTGCCAGCAGCGTAGGACAGCCACAAGAGACCCAGTACTTC. Its protein is CASSVGQPQETQYF.